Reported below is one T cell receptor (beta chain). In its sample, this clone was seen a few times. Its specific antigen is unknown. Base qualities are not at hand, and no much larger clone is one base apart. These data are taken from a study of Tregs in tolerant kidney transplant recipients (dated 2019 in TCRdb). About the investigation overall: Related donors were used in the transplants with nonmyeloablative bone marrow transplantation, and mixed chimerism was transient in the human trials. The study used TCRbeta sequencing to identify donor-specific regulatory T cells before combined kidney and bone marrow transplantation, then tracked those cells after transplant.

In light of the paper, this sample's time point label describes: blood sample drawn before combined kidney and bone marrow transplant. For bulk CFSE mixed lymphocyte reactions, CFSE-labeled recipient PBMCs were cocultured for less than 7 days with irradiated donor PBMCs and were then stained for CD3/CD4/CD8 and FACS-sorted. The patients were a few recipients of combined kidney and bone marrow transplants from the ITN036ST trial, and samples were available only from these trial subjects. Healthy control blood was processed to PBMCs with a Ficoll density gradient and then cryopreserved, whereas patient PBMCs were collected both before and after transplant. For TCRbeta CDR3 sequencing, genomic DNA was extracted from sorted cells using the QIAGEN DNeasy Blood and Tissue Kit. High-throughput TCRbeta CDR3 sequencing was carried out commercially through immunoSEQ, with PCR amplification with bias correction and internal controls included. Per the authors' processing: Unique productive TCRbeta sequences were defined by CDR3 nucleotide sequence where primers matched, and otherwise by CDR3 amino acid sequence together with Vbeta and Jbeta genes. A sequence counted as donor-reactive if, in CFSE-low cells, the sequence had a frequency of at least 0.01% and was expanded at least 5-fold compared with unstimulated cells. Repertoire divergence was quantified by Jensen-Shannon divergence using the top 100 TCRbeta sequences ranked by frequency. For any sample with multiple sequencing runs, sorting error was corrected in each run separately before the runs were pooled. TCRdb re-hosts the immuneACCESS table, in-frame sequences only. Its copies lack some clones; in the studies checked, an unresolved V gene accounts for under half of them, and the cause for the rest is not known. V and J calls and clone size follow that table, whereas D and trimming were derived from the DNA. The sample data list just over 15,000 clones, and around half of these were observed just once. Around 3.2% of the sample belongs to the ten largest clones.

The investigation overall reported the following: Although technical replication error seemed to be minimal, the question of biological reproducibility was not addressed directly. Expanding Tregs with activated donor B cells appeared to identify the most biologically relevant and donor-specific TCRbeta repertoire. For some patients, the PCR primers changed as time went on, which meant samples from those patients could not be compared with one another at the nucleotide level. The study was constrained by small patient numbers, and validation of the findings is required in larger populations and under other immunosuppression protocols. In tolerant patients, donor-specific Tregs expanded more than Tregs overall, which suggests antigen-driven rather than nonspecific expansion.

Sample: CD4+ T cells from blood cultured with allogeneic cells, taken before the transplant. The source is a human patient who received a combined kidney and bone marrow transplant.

The CDR3 reads as follows: CASSAGKKGEQYF. Here is the DNA: TGTGCCAGCAGCGCCGGGAAAAAAGGGGAGCAGTACTTC. The sequence links TRBV7-6 to TRBJ2-7, with TRBD2 as a weak D call on 5 bases. According to the germline V gene, CDR1 reads SGHVS and CDR2 reads FNYEAQ. V sheds 5 bases and J sheds 7 bases, leaving 15 bases between their ends. Inclusive of the bounding cysteine and phenylalanine, the CDR3 is 13 residues long. Only the CDR3 portion is preserved as DNA: 39 bases, with reading frame beginning at the first base.